This TCR beta chain was recorded in a study of breast tumors, draining lymph nodes, adjacent tissues. Samples came from axillary lymph nodes draining the breast cancer. General observations from the study: Luminal-like breast cancer showed significantly greater tumor-nontumor repertoire similarity than basal-like breast cancer did. Tumor T cell lymph node origin was a supported hypothesis, not proven. Tumor TCR diversity was below lymph nodes but above nontumor tissue. Findings are consistent with lymph node origin and intratumoral expansion of most tumor T cells.

This clonotype was picked up many times. Its antigen is currently unknown. TCRdb analysed the multiplex PCR reads with MiXCR anew, one entry per CDR3 protein. This sample yields approximately 90,000 distinct CDR3 sequences, of which roughly 28% are seen a single time; more than 8% belongs to the top ten. The germline V gene encodes CDR1 SGHRS and CDR2 YFSETQ. The CDR3 extends over 15 amino acids. The V and J ends lost 4 bases and 4 bases, in that order; junction bases with no gene match: 3. What was sequenced was axillary lymph node tissue. The origin of this receptor is a female donor with breast cancer. Some clones in this sample may be carry-over from other donors' samples. This chain uses TRBV5-1 with TRBJ2-2, with 11 bases matching TRBD1. CDR3 in amino acids: CASSDGTGGTGELFF. The DNA for the CDR3 is TGCGCCAGCAGCGATGGGACAGGGGGCACCGGGGAGCTGTTTTTT.